Only a few counts were recorded for the clone carrying this T cell receptor beta chain. Its antigen remains unidentified. Memory CD4+ T cells were sorted as CD4+CD45RO+CD25- cells. One entry per CDR3 protein results from TCRdb running MiXCR on the 5' RACE reads. The table lists 5,000 to 7,000 distinct CDR3 sequences, around half of them singletons, with around 4% in the top ten. Overall study findings and caveats: Tumor Tregs overlapped most with tumor, then blood, naive CD4+ cells. The TCR gene usage of tumor memory CD4+ T cells clustered together with blood and lymph node memory CD4+ cells and with lymph node naive CD4+ cells.

Between the trimmed V and J ends, which lost 3 bases and 7 bases, there was a span of 16 bases. CDR1 and CDR2 (germline): DFQATT, SNEGSKA (reference sequence). The CDR3 has 14 residues. This chain uses TRBV20-1 with TRBJ1-5; possible D gene TRBD1, 6 bases. The receptor's source is a female donor with breast cancer. The sequenced material came from memory CD4+ T cells sorted from blood. Specified subset: memory CD4+ T cells, CD4+CD45RO+CD25-. The CDR3 DNA sequence: TGCAGTGCTAGTGGTGGAGGGAGGGGGCAGCCCCAGCATTTT. Residues: CSASGGGRGQPQHF.